A single sample gave rise to the 19 T cell receptor beta chains below, sequenced in a study of blood T cell repertoires in COVID-19. Produced via immunoSEQ multiplex PCR; TCRdb's table is partial and in-frame only. Among tens of thousands of clones listed, roughly 89% were seen once. Material for sequencing was peripheral blood. These receptors came from a woman aged 55 to 70 with COVID-19, enrolled during active disease.

This chain links TRBV27 with TRBJ1-5, with D perhaps TRBD1 (5 bases). Germline V lookup: CDR1 MNHEY, CDR2 SMNVEV (reference sequence). Trimming took off 6 bases at V and 2 bases at J, with 8 bases between the two ends. This CDR3 has 13 residues. This chain's CDR3 is CASRGQGNQPQHF. The DNA of the CDR3 is TGTGCCAGCAGGGGGCAGGGCAATCAGCCCCAGCATTTT.

The J gene is TRBJ2-7, the V gene TRBV7-2; the D gene is possibly TRBD2 (5 bases). The CDR3 has 14 residues. Germline loops: CDR1 SGHTA, CDR2 FQGNSA. Trimming shortened V by 7 bases and J by 2 bases, and 15 bases separated the two germline ends. The CDR3 region has the DNA TGTGCCAGCACCCCTACGGGGATCGCCTACGAGCAGTACTTC. It specifies CASTPTGIAYEQYF.

The rearrangement joins TRBV9 to TRBJ2-3; D uncertain. Germline V gene lookup returns CDR1 SGDLS and CDR2 YYNGEE. The CDR3 sequence is 15 residues long. V lost 3 bases, J lost 6 bases, and 17 bases lay in between. The chain's CDR3 is CASSETAISGDTQYF. The CDR3 coding sequence is TGTGCCAGCAGCGAGACTGCCATTTCCGGGGATACGCAGTATTTT.

This clone showed up just a few times. This chain uses TRBV27 with TRBJ2-3; 11 bases match TRBD2. The germline CDR1 and CDR2 sequences are MNHEY and SMNVEV (reference sequence). The CDR3 is 15 amino acids. The V and J ends lost 5 bases and 6 bases, in that order; junction bases with no gene match: 7. For the CDR3, the DNA is TGTGCCAGCAGTCCGCTAGCGGGGGGCGGGGATACGCAGTATTTT. This sequence encodes CASSPLAGGGDTQYF.

The chain joins TRBV3-1 (or the pseudogene TRBV3-2) to TRBJ1-1; D is perhaps TRBD1 (5 bases). This CDR3 is 16 amino acids long. V dropped 2 bases and J dropped 4 bases, with 17 bases sitting between them. In germline, CDR1 is LGHDT, CDR2 YNNKEL (reference sequence). CDR3 DNA sequence: TGTGCCAGCAGCCAATGGTGGGGGGAGGGTCGCACTGAAGCTTTCTTT. Its translation: CASSQWWGEGRTEAFF.

V gene TRBV7-2 combines with J gene TRBJ1-2; D is uncertain. Trimming shortened V by 6 bases and J by 3 bases, and 17 bases separated the two germline ends. CDR1 is SGHTA and CDR2 is FQGNSA in the germline V gene. The CDR3 runs 15 residues. The CDR3 DNA follows: TGTGCCAGCAGTTTGTCGGCCCCGGGATACTATGGCTACACCTTC. Its translation: CASSLSAPGYYGYTF.

The rearrangement joins TRBV18 to TRBJ1-1; TRBD1 might be the D (5 bases). Trimming removed 0 bases at V and 4 bases at J, with 12 bases between. Germline loops: CDR1 KGHSH, CDR2 LQKENI. The CDR3 totals 15 residues. In nucleotides, the CDR3 is TGTGCCAGCTCACCACCTTCAGGGCAGGGCACTGAAGCTTTCTTT. Translation gives CASSPPSGQGTEAFF. The variable domain in full, completed from reference TRBV18 and TRBJ1-1, reads NAGVMQNPRHLVRRRGQEARLRCSPMKGHSHVYWYRQLPEEGLKFMVYLQKENIIDESGMPKERFSAEFPKEGPSILRIQQVVRGDSAAYFCASSPPSGQGTEAFFGQGTRLTVV.

J is TRBJ2-1 and V is TRBV7-9; D uncertain. Trimming took 8 bases from V and 5 from J, leaving 7 bases between them. Germline V CDR1 and CDR2: SEHNR, FQNEAQ (reference sequence). The CDR3 runs to 11 residues. The CDR3 region has the DNA TGTGCCAGCGGCAGTAACAATGAGCAGTTCTTC. Protein sequence: CASGSNNEQFF.

The table lists this clone with a few counts. The J gene is TRBJ1-2, the V gene TRBV4-3, with 7 bases aligning to TRBD1. Germline CDR1 and CDR2: LGHNA and YSLEER. V was clipped by 4 bases and J by 1 base; unmatched bases: 12. The CDR3 extends over 17 amino acids. CDR3 sequence (DNA): TGCGCCAGCAGCCCCGTCGAAGGGGGCGATGGTAACTATGGCTACACCTTC. This encodes CASSPVEGGDGNYGYTF.

The chain carries TRBV19 and TRBJ2-1, with D possibly matching TRBD2 (5 bases). CDR1 and CDR2 (germline): LNHDA, SQIVND (reference sequence). This CDR3 spans 13 amino acids. V lost 10 bases and J 0 bases, leaving 10 bases between the germline ends. The CDR3 region is CATGESSYNEQFF. For the CDR3, the DNA is TGTGCCACCGGGGAAAGCTCCTACAATGAGCAGTTCTTC.

This clone occurred a few times. The gene calls are TRBV5-1 and TRBJ2-3; 9 bases are a match to TRBD2. The CDR3 consists of 16 residues. CDR1 and CDR2 from the germline V gene are SGHRS and YFSETQ. V was pared by 0 bases and J by 0 bases, with 2 bases of the junction left unmatched. The CDR3 nucleotides read TGCGCCAGCAGCTTGGTTACTAGCGGGAGCACAGATACGCAGTATTTT. Translating it yields CASSLVTSGSTDTQYF.

The rearrangement joins TRBV6-5 to TRBJ1-2; D call uncertain. Germline assignment: CDR1 MNHEY and CDR2 SVGAGI. V lost 4 bases, J lost 3 bases, and 3 bases lay in between. The CDR3 has 11 amino acids. CDR3 residues: CASSSDYGYTF. The CDR3 coding sequence is TGTGCCAGCAGTTCGGACTATGGCTACACCTTC.

This sequence joins TRBV24-1 and TRBJ2-1, with 8 bases that match TRBD2. Unmatched junction bases numbered 3, after V lost 0 bases and J lost 6 bases. Germline CDR1 reads KGHDR; CDR2 reads SFDVKD. The CDR3 extends over 15 amino acids. The CDR3 protein is CATSDLRLAGNEQFF. The CDR3 DNA reads TGTGCCACCAGTGATTTGAGGCTAGCGGGCAATGAGCAGTTCTTC.

J is TRBJ2-7 and V is TRBV27; TRBD1 is a possible D gene (6 bases). The V gene lost 3 bases and the J gene lost 3 bases, with 12 bases spanning the gap. The CDR3 consists of 14 residues. CDR1 is MNHEY, CDR2 SMNVEV, per germline (reference sequence). In DNA, the CDR3 is TGTGCCAGCAGTTTGGCACAGGGCATCTACGAGCAGTACTTC. Protein: CASSLAQGIYEQYF.

V usage is TRBV2 and J usage is TRBJ1-4; 9 bases map to TRBD1. The CDR3 is made up of 15 amino acids. Unmatched junction bases numbered 5, after V lost 7 bases and J lost 2 bases. Germline assignment: CDR1 SNHLY and CDR2 FYNNEI. The CDR3 sequence is CASTNRGRTNEKLFF. CDR3 DNA: TGTGCCAGCACCAACAGGGGGCGGACTAATGAAAAACTGTTTTTT.

The V call is TRBV11-2, the J call TRBJ2-2; 7 positions match TRBD2. CDR1 SGHAT and CDR2 FQNNGV come from the germline V gene. The ends lost 6 bases at V and 0 bases at J; junction bases unmatched: 7. CDR3 length equals 16 residues. The CDR3 region is CASRNSGGTNTGELFF. The CDR3 coding sequence is TGTGCCAGCAGAAATTCCGGGGGGACGAACACCGGGGAGCTGTTTTTT.

V usage is TRBV6-6 and J usage is TRBJ2-1, with D unresolved. V lost 4 bases, J lost 7 bases, and 11 bases lay in between. Germline V CDR1 and CDR2: MNHNY, SVGAGI (reference sequence). The CDR3 is made up of 13 amino acids. For the CDR3, the DNA is TGTGCCAGCAGTTGGGCCCTTACAAATGAGCAGTTCTTC. It yields the protein CASSWALTNEQFF.

The rearrangement joins TRBV18 to TRBJ2-1; TRBD1 is a possible D gene (7 bases). The CDR3 is made up of 14 amino acids. Trimming removed 3 bases at V and 8 bases at J, with 14 bases between. Germline V CDR1 and CDR2: KGHSH, LQKENI. The CDR3 sequence is CASSPNQGGDEQFF. DNA for the CDR3: TGTGCCAGCTCACCGAACCAGGGGGGCGATGAGCAGTTCTTC.

This chain joins TRBV5-6 and TRBJ2-1; 13 bases line up with TRBD2. Trimming removed 2 bases from V and 0 bases from J; junction bases left unmatched: 8. Germline CDR1 and CDR2: SGHDT and YYEEEE. This CDR3 region has 19 residues. The CDR3 DNA is TGTGCCAGCAGCTTCTTGACTAGCGGGGGGCTAAGCTCCTACAATGAGCAGTTCTTC. Translated: CASSFLTSGGLSSYNEQFF.